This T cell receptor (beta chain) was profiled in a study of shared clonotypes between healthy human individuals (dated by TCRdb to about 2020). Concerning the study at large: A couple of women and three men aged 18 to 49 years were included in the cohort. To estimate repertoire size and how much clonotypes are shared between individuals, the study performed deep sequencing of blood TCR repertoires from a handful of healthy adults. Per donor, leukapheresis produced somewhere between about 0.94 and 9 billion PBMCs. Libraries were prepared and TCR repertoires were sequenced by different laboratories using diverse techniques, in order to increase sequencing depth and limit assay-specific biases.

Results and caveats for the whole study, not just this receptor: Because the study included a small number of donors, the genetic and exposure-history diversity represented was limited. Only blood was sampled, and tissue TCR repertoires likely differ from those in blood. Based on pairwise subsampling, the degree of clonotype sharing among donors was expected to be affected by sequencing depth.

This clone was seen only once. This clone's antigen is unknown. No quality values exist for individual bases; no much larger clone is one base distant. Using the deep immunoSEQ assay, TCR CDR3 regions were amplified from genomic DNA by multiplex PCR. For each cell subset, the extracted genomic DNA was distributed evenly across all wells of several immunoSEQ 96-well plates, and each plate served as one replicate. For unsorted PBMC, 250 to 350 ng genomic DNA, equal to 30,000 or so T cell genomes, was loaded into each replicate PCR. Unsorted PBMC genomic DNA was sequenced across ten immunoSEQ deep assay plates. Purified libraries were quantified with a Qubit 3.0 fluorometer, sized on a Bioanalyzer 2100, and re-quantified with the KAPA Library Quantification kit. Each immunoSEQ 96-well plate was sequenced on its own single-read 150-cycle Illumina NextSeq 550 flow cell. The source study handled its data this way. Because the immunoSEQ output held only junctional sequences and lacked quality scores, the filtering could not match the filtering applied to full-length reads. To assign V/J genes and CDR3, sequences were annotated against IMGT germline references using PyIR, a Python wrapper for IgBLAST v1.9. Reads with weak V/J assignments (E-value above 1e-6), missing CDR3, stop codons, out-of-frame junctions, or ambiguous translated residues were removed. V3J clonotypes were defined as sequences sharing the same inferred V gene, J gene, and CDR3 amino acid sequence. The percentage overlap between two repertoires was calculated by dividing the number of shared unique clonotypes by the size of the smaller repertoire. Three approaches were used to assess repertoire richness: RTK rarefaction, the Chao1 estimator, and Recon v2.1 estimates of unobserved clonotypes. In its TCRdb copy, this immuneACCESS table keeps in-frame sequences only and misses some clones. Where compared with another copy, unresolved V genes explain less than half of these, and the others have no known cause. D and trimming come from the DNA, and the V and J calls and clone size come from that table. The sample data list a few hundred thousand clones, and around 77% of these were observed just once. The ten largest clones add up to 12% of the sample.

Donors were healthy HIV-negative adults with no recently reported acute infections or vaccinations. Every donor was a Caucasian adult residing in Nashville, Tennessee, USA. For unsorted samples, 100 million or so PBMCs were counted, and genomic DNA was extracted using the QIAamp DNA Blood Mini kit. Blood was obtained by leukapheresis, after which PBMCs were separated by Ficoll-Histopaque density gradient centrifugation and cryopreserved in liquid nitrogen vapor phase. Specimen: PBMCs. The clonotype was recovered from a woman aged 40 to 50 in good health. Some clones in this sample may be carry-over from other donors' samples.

The bases are TGCGCCAGCAGCTTGGCAGCTTCAAGTGAGCAGTTCTTC. Translated, this is CASSLAASSEQFF. The rearrangement combines TRBV5-1 with TRBJ2-1; no confident D gene assignment can be made. V loses 0 bases of germline sequence and J loses 9 bases, and the interval between the two ends is 10 bases. Sequences SGHRS (CDR1) and YFSETQ (CDR2) are obtained from the germline V gene. Counted from cysteine to phenylalanine, this CDR3 has 13 amino acids. Only CDR3 DNA is held: 39 bases, read in frame from base 1.